This T cell receptor beta chain was observed in a study of cytomegalovirus exposure and HLA in healthy donors. Study outcomes and limitations: Clusters of TCRs from the first cohort tended to co-occur in the 90 to 150 validation repertoires (as a later analysis found). The study found most TCR sequences rare, yet found some public TCRs in many donors.

Trimming cost V 4 bases and J 0 bases, with 7 bases left between them. There are 14 residues in the CDR3. Germline CDR1 is MNHEY and CDR2 is SVGAGI. The assay was immunoSEQ multiplex PCR, and TCRdb's table has in-frame clones only and misses some. Of some 250,000 clones in the sample, approximately 86% are singletons; the top ten hold 0.95% to 1.5%. This clone has just one count. Its antigen is still unknown. This sequence was found in a woman in her 30s in good health and CMV-seropositive. The sequencing sample was made of PBMCs. The rearrangement links TRBV6-5 to TRBJ2-4; D is unresolved. The CDR3: CASSSSLAKNIQYF. The CDR3 nucleotides read TGTGCCAGCAGTTCATCACTAGCCAAAAACATTCAGTACTTC.